Below are 5 T cell receptor beta chains sequenced from a single sample in a study of shared clonotypes between healthy human individuals (dated by TCRdb to between 2020 and 2021). The receptor library was made with the immunoSEQ multiplex PCR assay. TCRdb mirrors the immuneACCESS table, restricted to in-frame sequences. Some clones are absent from its copies; in checked studies, under half trace to an unresolved V gene, and the reason for the others is unknown. A total of 1,400,000 or so clones appear in this sample, 97% to 99% of them only once. Clones ranked in the top ten supply under 0.45% of the sample. The specimen was naive CD4+ T cells sorted from blood. Reading the label with the study, this specimen's cell subset or site is: CD45RA+ positively selected. All receptors derive from a man aged 25-40 years in good health.

The chain recombines TRBV11-2 with TRBJ2-7; D perhaps matches TRBD1 (6 bases). Germline loops: CDR1 SGHAT, CDR2 FQNNGV. V was trimmed by 6 bases and J by 2 bases, leaving 11 bases between them. This CDR3 region has 13 residues. CDR3 residues: CASSGQSPYEQYF. The CDR3 DNA is TGTGCCAGCAGTGGACAGTCACCCTACGAGCAGTACTTC.

CDR3 amino acids: CASSERQGHYGYTF. As DNA, the CDR3 is TGTGCCAGCAGTGAACGGCAGGGCCACTATGGCTACACCTTC. The chain employs TRBV2 and TRBJ1-2; TRBD1 might be the D (5 bases). Germline CDR1 SNHLY, CDR2 FYNNEI. CDR3 length: 14 amino acids. V was cut by 2 bases and J by 3 bases, with 10 bases left in between.

The chain joins TRBV7-8 to TRBJ1-4; no firm D call. CDR1 and CDR2 from the germline V gene are SGHVS and FQNEAQ. Trimming removed 6 bases from V and 11 bases from J, with 16 bases in between. There are 13 residues in the CDR3. CDR3: CASSNTYTRKLFF. DNA for the CDR3: TGTGCCAGCAGTAATACGTACACGAGGAAACTGTTTTTT.

The chain recombines TRBV10-2 with TRBJ1-2; 7 nucleotides match TRBD1. Per the germline V gene, CDR1 is WSHSY and CDR2 is SAAADI. The CDR3 runs to 13 residues. With V trimmed by 6 bases and J by 3 bases, 4 bases remained unmatched. The CDR3 reads CASRNRGDYGYTF. CDR3 nucleotides: TGCGCCAGCAGGAACAGGGGAGACTATGGCTACACCTTC.

V usage is TRBV28 and J usage is TRBJ1-4, with D possibly matching TRBD1 (6 bases). V lost 7 bases and J 3 bases, leaving 18 bases between the germline ends. This CDR3 is 16 amino acids long. Germline V lookup: CDR1 MDHEN, CDR2 SYDVKM. The CDR3 here is CASNRFPAGANEKLFF. DNA for the CDR3: TGTGCCAGCAACAGGTTCCCGGCAGGGGCTAATGAAAAACTGTTTTTT.